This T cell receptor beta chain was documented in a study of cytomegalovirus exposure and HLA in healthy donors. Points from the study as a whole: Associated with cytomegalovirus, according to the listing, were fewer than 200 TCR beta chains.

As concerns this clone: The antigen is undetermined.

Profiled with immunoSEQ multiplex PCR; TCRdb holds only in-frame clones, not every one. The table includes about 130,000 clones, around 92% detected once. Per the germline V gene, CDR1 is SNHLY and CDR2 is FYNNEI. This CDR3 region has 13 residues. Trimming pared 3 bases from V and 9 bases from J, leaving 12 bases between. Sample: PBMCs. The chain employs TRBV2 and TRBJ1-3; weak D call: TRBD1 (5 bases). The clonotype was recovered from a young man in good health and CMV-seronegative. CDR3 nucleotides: TGTGCCAGCAGTGACCCAGGGCGAGGCACCATATATTTT. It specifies CASSDPGRGTIYF. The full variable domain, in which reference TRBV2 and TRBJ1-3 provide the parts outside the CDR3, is EPEVTQTPSHQVTQMGQEVILRCVPISNHLYFYWYRQILGQKVEFLVSFYNNEISEKSEIFDDQFSVERPDGSNFTLKIRSTKLEDSAMYFCASSDPGRGTIYFGEGSWLTVV.